Listed below are T cell receptor beta chains from one sample, sequenced in a study of shared clonotypes between healthy human individuals. Sequencing used immunoSEQ multiplex PCR; TCRdb keeps in-frame clones, though not all of them. The sample contains 2 million to 3 million clones, roughly 93% of which appear only once. Sequenced input: naive CD4+ T cells from PBMCs. All receptors come from a man in his late teens or twenties in good health. Some clones in this sample may be carry-over from other donors' samples. Each CDR3 is given with its conserved first and last residue. Fields, in order: J gene, D gene, V gene, clone size, CDR3 protein, CDR3 DNA. A D gene is named only where the DNA matches it firmly. Clone size appears in some rows only: once, few, many, or a class for an expanded clone.

>TRBJ1-4|TRBD1|TRBV6-6|-
CASRRPGTGNEKLFF
TGTGCCAGCAGGCGACCCGGGACAGGGAATGAAAAACTGTTTTTT
>TRBJ1-3|-|TRBV7-9|once
CASSLEGSGNTIYF
TGTGCCAGCAGCTTAGAGGGCTCTGGAAACACCATATATTTT
>TRBJ2-3|TRBD2|TRBV9|-
CASSLGLAGTDTQYF
TGTGCCAGCAGCTTGGGACTAGCGGGCACAGATACGCAGTATTTT
>TRBJ1-2|-|TRBV4-1|-
CASSRRNYGYTF
TGCGCCAGCAGCCGGAGAAACTATGGCTACACCTTC
>TRBJ1-1|TRBD1|TRBV4-2|-
CASSQRQGVTEAFF
TGTGCCAGCAGCCAGAGACAGGGCGTCACTGAAGCTTTCTTT
>TRBJ2-7|-|TRBV27|-
CASSSAFWGSGDNYEQYF
TGTGCCAGCAGTTCGGCCTTTTGGGGGAGCGGAGATAACTACGAGCAGTACTTC
>TRBJ2-2|-|TRBV7-6|-
CASSLGVRGTTITGELFF
TGTGCCAGCAGCTTAGGAGTCCGGGGCACGACTATCACCGGGGAGCTGTTTTTT
>TRBJ1-1|-|TRBV4-1|-
CASRQTGGTEAFF
TGCGCCAGCAGGCAAACAGGCGGCACTGAAGCTTTCTTT
>TRBJ1-4|-|TRBV9|once
CASSVAVTATNEKLFF
TGTGCCAGCAGCGTAGCGGTTACTGCAACTAATGAAAAACTGTTTTTT
>TRBJ2-3|-|TRBV5-6|-
CASSYARTDTQYF
TGTGCCAGCAGCTATGCCCGCACAGATACGCAGTATTTT
>TRBJ1-2|-|TRBV19|-
CASSIGYGYTF
TGTGCCAGTAGTATAGGCTATGGCTACACCTTC
>TRBJ2-7|TRBD2|TRBV7-2|-
CASSPPTSGGYEQYF
TGTGCCAGCAGCCCCCCGACTAGCGGGGGCTACGAGCAGTACTTC
>TRBJ2-5|-|TRBV14|-
CASSPAEGVETQYF
TGTGCCAGCAGCCCTGCGGAAGGGGTGGAGACCCAGTACTTC
>TRBJ1-2|-|TRBV30|-
CAWSAGPPGDGYTF
TGTGCCTGGAGTGCAGGGCCACCCGGGGATGGCTACACCTTC
>TRBJ1-2|-|TRBV2|-
CASSEELFGYGYTF
TGTGCCAGCAGTGAAGAGTTGTTTGGCTATGGCTACACCTTC
>TRBJ2-7|-|TRBV7-9|-
CASSLATNYEQYF
TGTGCCAGCAGCTTAGCGACCAACTACGAGCAGTACTTC
>TRBJ2-5|-|TRBV27|-
CASPGVQETQYF
TGTGCCAGCCCAGGGGTCCAAGAGACCCAGTACTTC
>TRBJ2-5|-|TRBV2|-
CASSLGAQYF
TGTGCCAGCAGTTTGGGGGCCCAGTACTTC
>TRBJ1-2|-|TRBV6-1|-
CASSEVNGQIGGYTF
TGTGCCAGCAGTGAAGTCAACGGACAGATCGGTGGCTACACCTTC
>TRBJ2-1|-|TRBV11-3|-
CASSLDHPNEQFF
TGTGCCAGCAGCTTAGATCACCCCAATGAGCAGTTCTTC
>TRBJ1-4|-|TRBV27|-
CASGTSLGDVNEKLFF
TGTGCCAGCGGAACTTCCTTAGGGGATGTGAACGAAAAACTGTTTTTT
>TRBJ1-2|TRBD1|TRBV2|-
CASSSGTVNYGYTF
TGTGCCAGCAGCTCCGGGACAGTCAACTATGGCTACACCTTC
>TRBJ2-3|-|TRBV5-1|-
CASSLVPGATDTQYF
TGCGCCAGCAGCTTGGTGCCCGGCGCGACAGATACGCAGTATTTT
>TRBJ2-7|-|TRBV7-2|-
CASSLVRTYEQYF
TGTGCCAGCAGCTTAGTAAGGACCTACGAGCAGTACTTC
>TRBJ2-1|TRBD2|TRBV30|-
CAWVREAGGLSYNEQFF
TGTGCCTGGGTCCGAGAAGCGGGAGGTCTCTCCTACAATGAGCAGTTCTTC
>TRBJ1-2|-|TRBV10-3|-
CAIGGDTGLSYGYTF
TGTGCCATCGGGGGGGACACGGGTTTAAGTTATGGCTACACCTTC
>TRBJ2-4|TRBD1|TRBV5-4|-
CASRSRDRENIQYF
TGTGCCAGCAGAAGCCGGGACAGAGAAAACATTCAGTACTTC
>TRBJ2-5|TRBD2|TRBV30|-
CAWTHQLAGRQETQYF
TGTGCCTGGACCCACCAACTAGCGGGACGGCAAGAGACCCAGTACTTC
>TRBJ2-7|-|TRBV4-3|-
CASSQAVGYEQYF
TGCGCCAGCAGCCAAGCGGTGGGGTACGAGCAGTACTTC
>TRBJ1-3|-|TRBV28|-
CASFVPAVPSTIYF
TGTGCCAGCTTCGTCCCGGCAGTTCCAAGCACCATATATTTT
>TRBJ2-3|-|TRBV11-3|-
CASAGGRQPYDTQYF
TGTGCCAGCGCTGGGGGCCGGCAGCCCTATGATACGCAGTATTTT
>TRBJ1-4|-|TRBV11-2|-
CASSYPPGATNEKLFF
TGTGCCAGCAGCTATCCTCCGGGGGCAACTAATGAAAAACTGTTTTTT
>TRBJ1-5|-|TRBV28|-
CASSRSGRVDQPQHF
TGTGCCAGCAGCCGATCAGGGAGGGTGGATCAGCCCCAGCATTTT
>TRBJ2-5|TRBD1|TRBV5-4|-
CASSQVGIGTGSGGTQYF
TGCGCCAGCAGCCAAGTAGGGATTGGGACAGGGTCCGGGGGGACCCAGTACTTC
>TRBJ2-2|-|TRBV27|-
CASSLLNPSTGELFF
TGTGCCAGCAGTTTGCTCAACCCGAGCACCGGGGAGCTGTTTTTT
>TRBJ2-3|TRBD2|TRBV7-2|-
CATLAGGTDTQYF
TGTGCCACCTTAGCGGGAGGCACAGATACGCAGTATTTT
>TRBJ2-3|TRBD2|TRBV5-1|-
CASSLDPAGGGTDTQYF
TGCGCCAGCAGCTTGGATCCAGCGGGAGGAGGGACAGATACGCAGTATTTT
>TRBJ1-4|-|TRBV14|-
CASSLALREKLFF
TGTGCCAGCAGCCTGGCCCTCCGGGAAAAACTGTTTTTT
>TRBJ1-2|TRBD1|TRBV9|-
CASSVPPTGNGYTF
TGTGCCAGCAGCGTCCCCCCGACAGGGAATGGCTACACCTTC
>TRBJ2-7|-|TRBV5-4|-
CASSGRTDYEQYF
TGTGCCAGCAGCGGGAGGACAGACTACGAGCAGTACTTC
>TRBJ2-2|-|TRBV4-1|-
CASSQRGFEEFDTGELFF
TGCGCCAGCAGCCAAAGGGGGTTCGAAGAGTTTGACACCGGGGAGCTGTTTTTT
>TRBJ2-1|TRBD1|TRBV28|-
CASSPADRFREQFF
TGTGCCAGCAGTCCGGCGGACAGGTTCAGGGAGCAGTTCTTC
>TRBJ1-6|-|TRBV6-5|once
CASSTQGKNSPLHF
TGTGCCAGCAGTACTCAGGGGAAGAATTCACCCCTCCACTTT
>TRBJ2-3|-|TRBV11-3|-
CASSRGGVGDTQYF
TGTGCCAGCAGCCGAGGCGGGGTGGGAGATACGCAGTATTTT
>TRBJ1-3|-|TRBV7-9|-
CASSPRQGSSGNTIYF
TGTGCCAGCAGCCCCCGGCAGGGGAGCTCTGGAAACACCATATATTTT
>TRBJ2-1|TRBD2|TRBV28|-
CASRGEGPSEQFF
TGTGCCAGCAGGGGGGAGGGTCCATCGGAGCAGTTCTTC
>TRBJ2-7|TRBD2|TRBV5-8|-
CASSPPSLLAHAGEQYF
TGTGCCAGCAGCCCCCCTTCTCTACTAGCGCACGCCGGAGAGCAGTACTTC
>TRBJ2-3|-|TRBV25-1|-
CASSVPGTDTQYF
TGTGCCAGCAGTGTTCCAGGGACAGATACGCAGTATTTT
>TRBJ2-3|TRBD2|TRBV10-3|-
CAISDPGLAGGSTQYF
TGTGCCATCAGTGATCCGGGACTAGCGGGAGGATCTACGCAGTATTTT
>TRBJ2-7|TRBD1|TRBV27|-
CASRRTGGAYEQYF
TGTGCCAGCAGAAGGACAGGGGGGGCCTACGAGCAGTACTTC